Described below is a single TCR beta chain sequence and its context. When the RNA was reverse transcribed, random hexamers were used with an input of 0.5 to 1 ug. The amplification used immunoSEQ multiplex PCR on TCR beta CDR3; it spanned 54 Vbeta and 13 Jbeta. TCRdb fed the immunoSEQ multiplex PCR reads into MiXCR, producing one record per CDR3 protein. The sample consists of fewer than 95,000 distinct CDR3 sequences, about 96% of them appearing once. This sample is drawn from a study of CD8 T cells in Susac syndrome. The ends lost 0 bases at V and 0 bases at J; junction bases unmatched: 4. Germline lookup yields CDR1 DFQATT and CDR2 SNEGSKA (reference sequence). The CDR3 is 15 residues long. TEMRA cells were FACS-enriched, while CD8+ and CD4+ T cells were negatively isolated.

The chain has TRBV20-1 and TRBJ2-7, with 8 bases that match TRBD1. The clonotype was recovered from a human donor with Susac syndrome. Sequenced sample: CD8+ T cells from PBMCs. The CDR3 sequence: CSARDAGQVSYEQYF. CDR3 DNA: TGCAGTGCTAGAGATGCGGGACAGGTCTCCTACGAGCAGTACTTC.